The 25 T cell receptor beta chains below come from one sample, sequenced in a study of identical twins. TCRdb itself ran the 5' RACE reads through MiXCR, one entry per CDR3 protein. The sample has hundreds of thousands of distinct CDR3 sequences, 9% to 15% seen once. A further study also used this sample, focusing on yellow fever vaccine responses in identical twins.

The sample was CD8+ T cells sorted from blood. These receptors all stem from a woman younger than 35 in good health.

This clonotype appeared a few times. The gene calls are TRBV4-2 and TRBJ2-1, with D possibly TRBD2 on 5 matching bases. The ends were cut back, 0 bases at V and 2 bases at J, with 20 bases in the middle. The CDR3 consists of 19 residues. Germline V gene sequence: CDR1 LGHNA, CDR2 YNFKEQ. The CDR3 loop reads CASSQEGQAGTPTYNEQFF. The CDR3 DNA reads TGTGCCAGCAGCCAAGAAGGTCAGGCGGGCACGCCAACCTACAATGAGCAGTTCTTC.

This clonotype was detected a few times. This chain uses TRBV4-1 with TRBJ1-5; maybe TRBD1 (6 bases). The CDR3 has 17 amino acids. The V gene's germline CDR1 is MGHRA and CDR2 YSYEKL. V shed 4 bases and J shed 2 bases, with 18 bases lying between them. The chain's CDR3 is CASSPGGGAGGNQPQHF. Here the CDR3 DNA reads TGCGCCAGCAGCCCCGGGGGGGGGGCAGGGGGCAATCAGCCCCAGCATTTT.

The V gene is TRBV4-1, the J gene TRBJ1-2; D possibly corresponds to TRBD1 (5 bases). This CDR3 is built from 13 residues. Germline V CDR1 and CDR2: MGHRA, YSYEKL. V was cut by 4 bases and J by 4 bases, with 10 bases left in between. The CDR3 DNA reads TGCGCCAGCAGCCGAGAGGGGACCTATGGCTACACCTTC. Translation gives CASSREGTYGYTF.

This clonotype has only a few counts. This sequence joins TRBV6-1 and TRBJ1-2; TRBD1 is a possible D gene (6 bases). V lost 5 bases to trimming and J lost 3 bases, with 19 bases between them. Per germline, CDR1 MNHNS and CDR2 SASEGT. CDR3 size: 16 residues. CDR3 in amino acids: CASSPPTGRIDYGYTF. DNA for the CDR3: TGTGCCAGCAGTCCACCAACAGGGAGGATTGACTATGGCTACACCTTC.

The V and J genes are TRBV12-5 and TRBJ2-5; D might be TRBD1 (6 bases). The length of the CDR3 is 13 residues. The germline V and J ends were trimmed by 1 base and 6 bases, with 9 bases remaining between them. The germline gives CDR1 LGHNT, CDR2 FRNRAP. The CDR3 here is CASGLDREKTQYF. The CDR3 nucleotides read TGTGCTAGTGGTTTGGACAGGGAGAAGACCCAGTACTTC.

This chain uses TRBV27 with TRBJ2-2; possibly TRBD1 for D (6 bases). Per the germline V gene, CDR1 is MNHEY and CDR2 is SMNVEV (reference sequence). The V end lost 2 bases, the J end lost 2 bases, and 15 bases lay between the germline ends. This CDR3 is built from 17 residues. The CDR3 DNA reads TGTGCCAGCAGTTTAATTTTTACAGGGCTTAACACCGGGGAGCTGTTTTTT. Translated: CASSLIFTGLNTGELFF.

This clonotype was detected many times. The chain recombines TRBV12-3 or TRBV12-4 with TRBJ1-1; D is perhaps TRBD1 (5 bases). V was pared by 5 bases and J by 5 bases, with 9 bases between. The CDR3 contains 12 residues. The CDR3 loop reads CASSPGGTEAFF. The CDR3 nucleotides are TGTGCCAGCAGTCCCGGGGGGACTGAAGCTTTCTTT.

This clonotype occurred a few times. V gene TRBV7-8 combines with J gene TRBJ2-3; no clear D. The CDR3 has 16 residues. With 2 bases removed from V and 0 bases from J, the gap between germline ends came to 12 bases. Looked up from germline, CDR1 is SGHVS and CDR2 is FQNEAQ. CDR3: CASSLKLTSSTDTQYF. CDR3 DNA sequence: TGTGCCAGCAGCTTAAAACTAACTTCTAGCACAGATACGCAGTATTTT.

This sequence joins TRBV21-1 and TRBJ2-7; the D segment call TRBD2 is taken from the table without a DNA check. TRBV21-1 is listed as a pseudogene. CDR3 length: 15 amino acids. CDR3 sequence (DNA): TGTGCCAGCAGCAAAGAGGCTAGCGGTCACTACGAGCAGTACGTC. Protein product: CASSKEASGHYEQYV.

This clonotype occurred a few times. The V gene is TRBV3-1, the J gene TRBJ1-5, with D uncertain. The germline V gene has CDR1 LGHDT and CDR2 YNNKEL (reference sequence). The CDR3 length is 15 residues. V gave up 0 bases and J gave up 7 bases, with 13 bases separating them. CDR3 bases: TGTGCCAGCAGCCAAGATCTGTCAGGCGGGCAGCCCCAGCATTTT. Its translation is CASSQDLSGGQPQHF. The full variable domain, in which reference TRBV3-1 and TRBJ1-5 provide the parts outside the CDR3, is DTAVSQTPKYLVTQMGNDKSIKCEQNLGHDTMYWYKQDSKKFLKIMFSYNNKELIINETVPNRFSPKSPDKAHLNLHINSLELGDSAVYFCASSQDLSGGQPQHFGDGTRLSIL.

As to this clonotype: An end of the junction differs from the germline gene, which may be a read error. This rearrangement joins TRBV13 to TRBJ2-3, with 10 bases matching TRBD2. The CDR3 consists of 15 residues. CDR1 and CDR2 (germline): PRHDT, FYEKMQ (reference sequence). The CDR3 DNA sequence: TGTGCCAGCAGGTTAGCGGGGGGTTCCACAGATACGCAGTATTTT. The encoded protein is CASRLAGGSTDTQYF. Together with reference TRBV13 and TRBJ2-3, the CDR3 gives the full variable domain: AAGVIQSPRHLIKEKRETATLKCYPIPRHDTVYWYQQGPGQDPQFLISFYEKMQSDKGSIPDRFSAQQFSDYHSELNMSSLELGDSALYFCASRLAGGSTDTQYFGPGTRLTVL.

This clonotype appeared a few times. This chain uses TRBV7-7 with TRBJ2-5, with a possible D match to TRBD2 (5 bases). CDR3 length equals 16 residues. The germline V gene encodes CDR1 SSHAT and CDR2 FNYEAQ (reference sequence). V gave up 5 bases and J gave up 2 bases, with 18 bases separating them. Here the CDR3 reads CASSPHVGLNQETQYF. CDR3 sequence (DNA): TGTGCCAGCAGCCCACACGTCGGACTGAATCAAGAGACCCAGTACTTC.

This clonotype was seen a few times. The CDR3 region is CASSQRQGELAEAFF. DNA of the CDR3: TGCGCCAGCAGCCAAAGACAGGGGGAATTAGCTGAAGCTTTCTTT. The chain has TRBV4-1 and TRBJ1-1, with 9 bases fitting TRBD1. The CDR3 covers 15 residues. Trimming took 2 bases from V and 6 from J; bases not matched to a gene: 7. Germline CDR1 and CDR2: MGHRA and YSYEKL.

The V gene is TRBV20-1, the J gene TRBJ1-2; no clear D. Germline-derived CDR1 and CDR2 are DFQATT and SNEGSKA (reference sequence). V lost 0 bases to trimming and J lost 7 bases, with 21 bases between them. This CDR3 contains 16 residues. The CDR3 nucleotides are TGCAGTGCTAGAGATCTGATCGGGTCGACTTTATTTGGCTACACCTTC. Protein product: CSARDLIGSTLFGYTF.

This clonotype was seen many times. V and J are TRBV29-1 and TRBJ2-1, with a possible D match to TRBD1 (5 bases). The CDR3 is 14 residues long. Germline V gene lookup returns CDR1 SQVTM and CDR2 ANQGSEA. The germline V and J ends were trimmed by 7 bases and 0 bases, with 13 bases remaining between them. DNA of the CDR3: TGCAGCGCCGCGACAGAGAGCTCCTACAATGAGCAGTTCTTC. It specifies CSAATESSYNEQFF.

The chain carries TRBV7-9 and TRBJ2-5, with D perhaps TRBD1 (5 bases). The CDR3 runs 14 residues. Germline CDR1 reads SEHNR; CDR2 reads FQNEAQ (reference sequence). The V and J ends lost 1 base and 1 base respectively, with 7 bases between them. CDR3 sequence: CASSLGQFQETQYF. The CDR3 bases are TGTGCCAGCAGCTTAGGACAGTTCCAAGAGACCCAGTACTTC.

This clonotype was seen at least ten times. The V and J genes are TRBV11-2 and TRBJ2-1; weak D call: TRBD1 (5 bases). The CDR3 covers 13 residues. V lost 0 bases and J lost 8, with 8 bases in between. Germline V gene sequence: CDR1 SGHAT, CDR2 FQNNGV. The CDR3 DNA reads TGTGCCAGCAGCTTAGAATGGGGCCATGAGCAGTTCTTC. The encoded protein is CASSLEWGHEQFF.

This clonotype was detected only a few times. CDR3 sequence reads: CAISDPRGETQYF. CDR3 coding DNA: TGTGCCATCAGTGACCCTCGGGGAGAGACCCAGTACTTC. The chain links TRBV10-3 to TRBJ2-5; TRBD2 might be the D (5 bases). V lost 3 bases and J lost 4, with 9 bases in between. Germline V gene data show CDR1 as ENHRY and CDR2 as SYGVKD. The CDR3 is made up of 13 amino acids.

The chain is built from TRBV7-9 and TRBJ2-1; TRBD2 matches at 8 bases. Germline CDR1 reads SEHNR; CDR2 reads FQNEAQ (reference sequence). J was trimmed by 5 bases and V by 5 bases; bases with no gene match: 11. The CDR3 contains 16 residues. The CDR3 loop reads CASSPARGGGDNEQFF. CDR3 DNA sequence: TGTGCCAGCAGCCCAGCACGGGGGGGCGGGGACAATGAGCAGTTCTTC.

In its sample, this clonotype was seen many times. This sequence joins TRBV6-4 and TRBJ2-1, with D possibly being TRBD1 or TRBD2 (5 bases each). CDR1 MRHNA and CDR2 SNTAGT come from the germline V gene. The V and J ends lost 4 bases and 3 bases respectively, with 10 bases between them. This CDR3 contains 14 residues. The CDR3 DNA reads as TGTGCCAGCAGTGGGGGACGGGACTACAATGAGCAGTTCTTC. Amino acid sequence: CASSGGRDYNEQFF.

The chain has TRBV5-1 and TRBJ2-1; 11 nucleotides line up with TRBD2. Germline CDR1 and CDR2: SGHRS and YFSETQ. The CDR3 is 16 amino acids. Trimming took 4 bases from V and 8 from J; bases not matched to a gene: 11. The CDR3 loop is CASSSKTSGARDEQFF. The CDR3 DNA is TGCGCCAGCAGCAGCAAGACTAGCGGGGCCAGGGATGAGCAGTTCTTC.

This clonotype was detected a few times. The chain links TRBV10-3 to TRBJ2-1; D is undetermined. The CDR3 has 15 amino acids. The germline CDR1 and CDR2 sequences are ENHRY and SYGVKD. V was cut by 4 bases and J by 0 bases, with 10 bases left in between. The CDR3 protein is CAISARASSYNEQFF. Here the CDR3 DNA reads TGTGCCATCAGTGCAAGGGCCTCCTCCTACAATGAGCAGTTCTTC.

This clonotype was seen ten or more times. The rearrangement links TRBV5-1 to TRBJ1-1; the D is unclear. Trimming shortened V by 4 bases and J by 0 bases, and 13 bases separated the two germline ends. Looked up from germline, CDR1 is SGHRS and CDR2 is YFSETQ. This CDR3 is built from 15 residues. CDR3 sequence: CASSPTTDMNTEAFF. The CDR3 DNA follows: TGCGCCAGCAGCCCAACAACAGATATGAACACTGAAGCTTTCTTT.

This clonotype appeared a few times. This rearrangement joins TRBV28 to TRBJ2-1, with 9 bases lining up with TRBD2. V gave up 2 bases and J gave up 2 bases; unmatched junction bases: 7. From germline, CDR1 is MDHEN and CDR2 SYDVKM. This CDR3 contains 17 residues. The CDR3 sequence is CASSLPIAGAPYNEQFF. As DNA, the CDR3 is TGTGCCAGCAGTTTACCCATAGCGGGAGCCCCCTACAATGAGCAGTTCTTC.

The table lists this clonotype with many counts. This rearrangement joins TRBV20-1 to TRBJ2-1; TRBD1 matches at 7 bases. The ends lost 0 bases at V and 4 bases at J; junction bases unmatched: 6. Germline-derived CDR1 and CDR2 are DFQATT and SNEGSKA (reference sequence). This CDR3 contains 15 residues. The CDR3 sequence: CSARDFGTEYNEQFF. The CDR3 DNA sequence: TGCAGTGCTAGAGATTTTGGGACAGAGTACAATGAGCAGTTCTTC.